This entry describes one TCR beta chain. Its antigen is currently unknown. The sample is drawn from a study of PD-1 blockade in classical Hodgkin lymphoma. CDR3 size: 13 residues. Trimming removed 4 bases at V and 7 bases at J, with 13 bases between. In germline, CDR1 is ENHRY, CDR2 SYGVKD. The table came from immunoSEQ multiplex PCR; TCRdb's copy has only in-frame clones and leaves some out. The table has around 14,000 clones, about 83% seen once; the top ten hold almost 25%. No patient escaped relapse after autologous stem cell transplantation, and brentuximab vedotin exposure varied. Whole-study findings and limits: Nothing has yet pinned down what causes the repertoire differences, possibly disease activity or prior therapy. By C4D1, CD4+ diversity increased significantly, especially in complete responders. When nivolumab was started under 1 year after ASCT, patients were excluded. Diversity similar to that of newly diagnosed patients was seen at baseline in complete responders.

This specimen was peripheral blood mononuclear cells (PBMCs), taken before the second cycle of nivolumab. This clonotype was obtained from a human donor with classical Hodgkin lymphoma. This rearrangement joins TRBV10-3 to TRBJ1-1; TRBD1 might be the D (5 bases). The CDR3 here is CAISGQGGNEAFF. The CDR3, as DNA: TGTGCCATCAGTGGGCAGGGCGGGAATGAAGCTTTCTTT.